Here is one TCR beta chain with its context. This clone was recorded a few times. Its antigen target is currently unknown. No qualities accompany the bases; no much larger clone lies one base away. The junction carries 19 bases between V and J, which are trimmed by 4 bases and 7 bases respectively. The CDR3 sequence holds 16 residues, the cysteine and phenylalanine included. The entry retains the CDR3 DNA only, 48 bases that are in frame from base 1. CDR1 KGHDR and CDR2 SFDVKD were looked up in the germline V gene. The immunoSEQ Assay, a bias-controlled multiplex PCR, was used to amplify TCRbeta CDR3 regions from genomic DNA. Per the authors' processing: Within the assay, amplification of reference gene primers was used to estimate how many nucleated cells each sample contained. To quantify the absolute abundance of each unique TCRbeta CDR3 rearrangement, sequence reads were collapsed and filtered. For each sample, productive Simpson clonality was calculated as the square root of Simpson's diversity index over productive rearrangements. What TCRdb holds here is the immuneACCESS table cut down to in-frame rearrangements. Part of the clones is not present; checked against another copy, under half of the missing clones reflect an unresolved V gene, and the others are unexplained. The DNA was the basis for D and trimming; V, J and clone size are from that table. In this sample the table shows just over 200,000 clones, 60% to 85% of which occur a single time. Of the sample, 4.5% to 7% is held by the ten largest clones.

These data originate in a study of blood T cell repertoires in COVID-19 (dated by TCRdb to about 2020). Looking at the study overall: Samples covering the acute and convalescent phases of COVID-19 were provided by collaborators in the United States, Italy and Spain. The material from the prospective study consisted of cDNA or gDNA derived from T cells, B-cell-depleted T cells, or PBMCs. Deeply sampled blood TCRbeta repertoires from subjects exposed to, actively infected with, or recovered from COVID-19 were included in the dataset. Sample metadata almost always included a de-identified subject ID, COVID-19 status, age in years and sex. Samples came from the ongoing ImmuneRACE study (first 160 participants) plus 1,254 subjects from 6 global collaborators. Where HLA class I and class II types were available, the types were taken from metadata supplied by the sample provider, not from assay-based typing. The repertoires were made available in a free public database intended to serve as a resource for research on the immune response to SARS-CoV-2.

Collaborating institutions collected whole blood in K2EDTA tubes following their own protocols. For TCRbeta analysis, collaborators shipped samples in one of three forms: frozen whole blood, isolated PBMCs, or DNA extracted from either of those sample types. Paper-wide results and their limitations: How much clinical and demographic metadata was included differed by source and by participant, and the metadata was provided uncurated.

This TCR was recovered from an older woman with acute or convalescent COVID-19. The rearranged chain carries TRBV24-1 and TRBJ2-1; the D gene is possibly TRBD2, with 6 bases matching. The sequencing sample was made of peripheral blood. The encoded CDR3 is CATSDGGRLRGNEQFF. The nucleotide sequence is given as TGTGCCACCAGTGACGGAGGGCGGCTACGAGGGAATGAGCAGTTCTTC.